A single sample gave rise to the 17 T cell receptor beta chains below, sequenced in a study of cytomegalovirus exposure and HLA in healthy donors. This PCR relied on a set of 60 Vbeta primers and 13 Jbeta primers. TCRdb keeps only in-frame clones here, not all; method: immunoSEQ multiplex PCR. The sample holds about 130,000 clones, over 80% seen once. Sequencing was performed on PBMCs. The receptors shown here come from a man younger than 35 in good health and CMV-seropositive.

This rearrangement joins TRBV14 to TRBJ1-1; D gene ambiguous. The V and J ends lost 4 bases and 1 base respectively, with 16 bases between them. Looked up from germline, CDR1 is SGHDN and CDR2 is FVKESK. This CDR3 contains 16 residues. The CDR3 sequence is CASSPPWRIGNTEAFF. CDR3 sequence (DNA): TGTGCCAGCAGCCCGCCCTGGAGGATAGGGAACACTGAAGCTTTCTTT.

CDR3 bases: TGTGCCAGCAGCCCGAATTCAGGGGGCATTCAGTACTTC. Protein product: CASSPNSGGIQYF. This rearrangement joins TRBV9 to TRBJ2-4; 7 bases align to TRBD1. V trimming: 4 bases; J trimming: 9 bases; junction bases outside the gene matches: 7. Germline CDR1 and CDR2: SGDLS and YYNGEE. The CDR3 sequence is 13 residues long.

The rearrangement joins TRBV12-5 to TRBJ2-3, with 12 bases identical to TRBD2. After removal of 2 bases from V and 5 bases from J, the junction contained 8 bases not matched to a gene. CDR1 and CDR2 from the germline V gene are LGHNT and FRNRAP. The CDR3 sequence is 17 residues long. The DNA for the CDR3 is TGTGCTAGTGGTTTGACGACTAGCGGGGGCGGGAGAGATACGCAGTATTTT. Its translation: CASGLTTSGGGRDTQYF.

J is TRBJ2-7 and V is TRBV6-5; the D gene is possibly TRBD2 (5 bases). The CDR3 contains 13 residues. Per the germline V gene, CDR1 is MNHEY and CDR2 is SVGAGI. V lost 6 bases and J 3 bases, leaving 12 bases between the germline ends. The CDR3 sequence is CASSRTDLYEQYF. CDR3 bases: TGTGCCAGCAGCCGGACTGACCTCTACGAGCAGTACTTC.

The chain combines TRBV19 with TRBJ1-2; 10 bases line up with TRBD1. The CDR3 runs 15 residues. Germline CDR1 and CDR2: LNHDA and SQIVND (reference sequence). With V trimmed by 3 bases and J by 8 bases, 9 bases remained unmatched. CDR3 sequence reads: CASSMEFGTGVGYTF. CDR3 nucleotides: TGTGCCAGTAGTATGGAGTTTGGGACAGGGGTCGGCTACACCTTC.

The rearrangement uses TRBV5-1 and TRBJ1-1, with D uncertain. Trimming left V 0 bases short and J 1 base short, with 7 bases between. The CDR3 is made up of 14 amino acids. The germline gives CDR1 SGHRS, CDR2 YFSETQ. CDR3 nucleotides: TGCGCCAGCAGCTTGGATAGCGCGAACACTGAAGCTTTCTTT. Translating it yields CASSLDSANTEAFF.

This chain links TRBV7-9 with TRBJ1-1; maybe TRBD1 (5 bases). This CDR3 is built from 13 residues. Germline CDR1 is SEHNR and CDR2 is FQNEAQ (reference sequence). The V end lost 5 bases, the J end lost 3 bases, and 10 bases lay between the germline ends. Here the CDR3 reads CASSARVYTEAFF. The CDR3 nucleotides read TGTGCCAGCAGCGCCAGGGTGTACACTGAAGCTTTCTTT.

A single count supports this clone. This chain joins TRBV11-2 and TRBJ1-5; D ambiguous. CDR3 size: 14 residues. V lost 5 bases and J lost 4, with 12 bases in between. Germline CDR1 is SGHAT and CDR2 is FQNNGV. The CDR3 nucleotides are TGTGCCAGCAGCGGCGTCGGGTTTAATCAGCCCCAGCATTTT. This codes for CASSGVGFNQPQHF.

V and J are TRBV7-2 and TRBJ1-1; 7 bases align to TRBD1. V lost 3 bases and J lost 7; bases outside the gene matches: 8. The V gene's germline CDR1 is SGHTA and CDR2 FQGNSA. The CDR3 contains 14 residues. The CDR3 bases are TGTGCCAGCAGCTTGCCCCAGGGGGTTGGTGAAGCTTTCTTT. Encoded protein: CASSLPQGVGEAFF.

The CDR3 nucleotides read TGTGCCAGCAGTGACTCAGGGGCGAACACCGGGGAGCTGTTTTTT. It codes for CASSDSGANTGELFF. This chain uses TRBV6-4 with TRBJ2-2, with a weak D call TRBD1 (5 bases). The CDR3 consists of 15 residues. Trimming stripped 0 bases from V and 0 bases from J, with 5 bases between. CDR1 is MRHNA and CDR2 is SNTAGT in the germline V gene.

This chain joins TRBV29-1 and TRBJ1-1; D gene uncertain. CDR3 length: 14 amino acids. Germline CDR1 is SQVTM and CDR2 is ANQGSEA. V was trimmed by 4 bases and J by 4 bases, leaving 16 bases between them. Here the CDR3 DNA reads TGCAGCGTTGGCGGCAATATGAAGGTCACTGAAGCTTTCTTT. Translation gives CSVGGNMKVTEAFF.

The chain employs TRBV29-1 and TRBJ1-1; 9 nucleotides match TRBD1. Trimming at V came to 5 bases and at J to 1 base, leaving 2 bases not matched to a gene. The CDR3 totals 13 residues. Germline lookup yields CDR1 SQVTM and CDR2 ANQGSEA. As DNA, the CDR3 is TGCAGCGTTAAGGGACAGGGGAACACTGAAGCTTTCTTT. It yields the protein CSVKGQGNTEAFF.

This chain links TRBV7-8 with TRBJ2-7; 7 bases are a match to TRBD1. This CDR3 is 18 amino acids long. CDR1 SGHVS and CDR2 FQNEAQ come from the germline V gene. Germline trimming cut 4 bases from V and 0 bases from J; bases unmatched to any gene: 15. The CDR3: CASSSTLLGQANSYEQYF. The CDR3 bases are TGTGCCAGCAGCTCCACCCTCCTCGGACAGGCCAACTCCTACGAGCAGTACTTC.

This clone was counted between two and nine times. The chain has TRBV5-6 and TRBJ1-1, with D uncertain. V lost 1 base and J lost 1, with 5 bases in between. The CDR3 loop spans 13 amino acids. Germline V lookup: CDR1 SGHDT, CDR2 YYEEEE. Written as DNA, the CDR3 is TGTGCCAGCAGCTTGTTCGGGAACACTGAAGCTTTCTTT. Translated: CASSLFGNTEAFF.

The rearrangement uses TRBV14 and TRBJ2-5; D is possibly TRBD1 (7 bases). This CDR3 spans 16 amino acids. Trimming took off 4 bases at V and 2 bases at J, with 17 bases between the two ends. Germline assignment: CDR1 SGHDN and CDR2 FVKESK. CDR3 amino acids: CASSPFATGRQETQYF. The CDR3 DNA follows: TGTGCCAGCAGCCCTTTCGCGACAGGGAGGCAAGAGACCCAGTACTTC.

V and J are TRBV30 and TRBJ1-3; weak D call: TRBD1 (5 bases). The germline CDR1 and CDR2 sequences are GTSNPN and SVGIG (reference sequence). The CDR3 is 11 amino acids. Trimming removed 0 bases from V and 10 bases from J, with 7 bases in between. In DNA, the CDR3 is TGTGCCTGGAGTGTAGGGGTTACCATATATTTT. Protein: CAWSVGVTIYF.

The V call is TRBV19, the J call TRBJ1-6, with 9 bases that match TRBD1. The ends lost 7 bases at V and 8 bases at J; junction bases unmatched: 12. Germline V gives CDR1 LNHDA, CDR2 SQIVND (reference sequence). This CDR3 is built from 16 residues. The CDR3 DNA sequence: TGTGCCAGTACCCAAGGGCCGGGACAGGGATATTCACCCCTCCACTTT. Amino acids: CASTQGPGQGYSPLHF. The whole variable domain, remainder taken from reference TRBV19 and TRBJ1-6, is DGGITQSPKYLFRKEGQNVTLSCEQNLNHDAMYWYRQDPGQGLRLIYYSQIVNDFQKGDIAEGYSVSREKKESFPLTVTSAQKNPTAFYLCASTQGPGQGYSPLHFGNGTRLTVT.